The entry that follows covers one T cell receptor (beta chain) sequence. Using immunoSEQ multiplex PCR, the repertoire was profiled, and TCRdb retains in-frame clones only, with some absent. The sample includes under 200,000 clones, around 92% of them seen just once. The germline CDR1 and CDR2 sequences are MNHNY and SVGAGI (reference sequence). The CDR3 consists of 12 residues. The ends were cut back, 5 bases at V and 5 bases at J, with 9 bases in the middle. The sample is drawn from a study of T cell responses to AZD1222 COVID-19 vaccine. The sample consisted of peripheral blood, taken on day 0 of AZD1222 vaccination. The sequence was collected from an adult in good health. V usage is TRBV6-6 and J usage is TRBJ1-2; tentative D call: TRBD1 (6 bases). The CDR3 nucleotides read TGTGCCAGCAGTCCTCAGGGGTATGGCTACACCTTC. It translates to CASSPQGYGYTF.